This TCR beta chain stems from a study of blood T cells in healthy people across ages. Points from the study as a whole: Per million T cells, TCR beta diversity dropped roughly linearly as age increased. Versus aged donors, long-lived donors had higher diversity and more naive CD4+ cells. Estimates of diversity drawn from one million T cells were considered underestimates.

This clonotype was found many times. Its antigen remains unknown. Together with a sample-barcoded 5' primer, a J-beta primer mix was included in a second PCR lasting about 6 to 11 cycles. Paired-end reads containing CDR3 totaled no fewer than 3 million for each sample. TCRdb redid the calling of the 5' RACE reads with MiXCR, one entry per CDR3 protein. The sample holds 1.5 million to 2 million distinct CDR3 sequences, 28% seen once. The receptor's source is a woman under 40 in good health. Material for sequencing was blood.

CDR3: CATGPEETQYF. CDR3 nucleotide sequence: TGTGCCACCGGACCCGAAGAGACCCAGTACTTC. This rearrangement joins TRBV2 to TRBJ2-5; D unresolved. The V end lost 10 bases, the J end lost 3 bases, and 9 bases lay between the germline ends. CDR3 length equals 11 residues. The V gene's germline CDR1 is SNHLY and CDR2 FYNNEI. The full variable domain, in which reference TRBV2 and TRBJ2-5 provide the parts outside the CDR3, is EPEVTQTPSHQVTQMGQEVILRCVPISNHLYFYWYRQILGQKVEFLVSFYNNEISEKSEIFDDQFSVERPDGSNFTLKIRSTKLEDSAMYFCATGPEETQYFGPGTRLLVL.